This is a list of T cell receptor beta chains from one sample in a study of cytomegalovirus exposure and HLA in healthy donors. Assay used: immunoSEQ multiplex PCR; TCRdb lists only in-frame clones, some missing. The sample carries 200,000 to 250,000 clones, over 75% recorded once. Sequencing was performed on PBMCs. These receptor sequences come from a woman in her 50s in good health and CMV-seropositive. CDR3s leave out the opening cysteine and the closing phenylalanine or tryptophan.

CDR3 length: 12
V gene: TRBV5-1
CDR3 protein: ASSGRGLAAAQY

CDR3 length: 13
V gene: TRBV28
CDR3 protein: ASTSLPGISGELF

CDR3 length: 13
V gene: TRBV14
CDR3 protein: ASSQVPGNWREQY

CDR3 length: 13
V gene: TRBV5-1
CDR3 protein: ASSSSTGANYGYT

CDR3 length: 13
V gene: TRBV5-8
CDR3 protein: ASSPGTVSTDTQY

CDR3 length: 12
V gene: TRBV30
CDR3 protein: AWRNTGGRFGYT

CDR3 length: 12
V gene: TRBV7-2
CDR3 protein: ASSLGGGNQPQH

CDR3 length: 15
V gene: TRBV7-9
CDR3 protein: ASSFPGTEGLHYGYT

CDR3 length: 14
V gene: TRBV7-2
CDR3 protein: ASSLVSGGSGETQY

CDR3 length: 12
V gene: TRBV7-3
CDR3 protein: ASSSQGQGTEAF

CDR3 length: 17
V gene: TRBV23-1
CDR3 protein: ASSQIQSGTGSGGTEAF

CDR3 length: 11
V gene: TRBV5-1
CDR3 protein: ASSLGQNPDYT

CDR3 length: 10
V gene: TRBV11-2
CDR3 protein: ASSLGGYGYT

CDR3 length: 12
V gene: TRBV9
CDR3 protein: ASSPLGGSTEAF

CDR3 length: 13
V gene: TRBV18
CDR3 protein: ASSRGQLTNEKLF

CDR3 length: 12
V gene: TRBV2
CDR3 protein: ASLDPRRSETQY

CDR3 length: 15
V gene: TRBV7-9
CDR3 protein: ASSLGDRGSSYNEQF

CDR3 length: 15
V gene: TRBV2
CDR3 protein: ASSERGQAEGTGELF

CDR3 length: 11
V gene: TRBV5-6
CDR3 protein: ASTLRSNYGYT

CDR3 length: 12
V gene: TRBV29-1
CDR3 protein: SVRRESGLYEQY

CDR3 length: 11
V gene: TRBV5-1
CDR3 protein: ASSTADRGLAF

CDR3 length: 14
V gene: TRBV4-1
CDR3 protein: ASSQAGGLGRETQY

CDR3 length: 13
V gene: TRBV19
CDR3 protein: ASSITGGYSYGYT

CDR3 length: 12
V gene: TRBV11-2
CDR3 protein: ASSQARDTEKLF

CDR3 length: 11
V gene: TRBV2
CDR3 protein: AGDRGYQETQY

CDR3 length: 12
V gene: TRBV30
CDR3 protein: AWIKTGGFDGYT

CDR3 length: 12
V gene: TRBV7-2
CDR3 protein: ASSLSGDRGEQF

CDR3 length: 13
V gene: TRBV27
CDR3 protein: ASRPSGQGKIGYT

CDR3 length: 13
V gene: TRBV7-2
CDR3 protein: ASSPDGTPYAEAF

CDR3 length: 9
V gene: TRBV28
CDR3 protein: ASGGTYEQY

CDR3 length: 15
V gene: TRBV4-3
CDR3 protein: ASSQGSQGAINSPLH

CDR3 length: 12
V gene: TRBV28
CDR3 protein: ASSSLTKNYGYT

CDR3 length: 10
V gene: TRBV5-1
CDR3 protein: ASSRGTVGYT

CDR3 length: 13
V gene: TRBV6-6
CDR3 protein: ASRRRTGTGNTIY

CDR3 length: 13
V gene: TRBV4-2
CDR3 protein: ASSQVPGGANVLT

CDR3 length: 11
V gene: TRBV19
CDR3 protein: ATRPVTNTEAF

CDR3 length: 11
V gene: TRBV11-1
CDR3 protein: ASSLQGGAEAF

CDR3 length: 13
V gene: TRBV10-2
CDR3 protein: ASSVAGGFTDTQY

CDR3 length: 11
V gene: TRBV30
CDR3 protein: AWRAPGADTQY

CDR3 length: 14
V gene: TRBV10-3
CDR3 protein: AISESPGGSNSPLH

CDR3 length: 11
V gene: TRBV4-1
CDR3 protein: ASSQDLEETQY

CDR3 length: 15
V gene: TRBV5-6
CDR3 protein: ASSLAFSSGGIDEQF

CDR3 length: 15
V gene: TRBV6-1
CDR3 protein: ASSDPHRGRTNEKLF